These 11 T cell receptor beta chains were all obtained from the same sample, sequenced in a study of cytomegalovirus exposure and HLA in healthy donors. 13 Jbeta primers and 60 Vbeta primers were used for the PCR. The method was immunoSEQ multiplex PCR; TCRdb's version includes in-frame clones alone and lacks a portion of them. Of under 200,000 clones listed, 70% to 80% are singletons. Sequencing used PBMCs. Receptors were obtained from a young man in good health and CMV-seropositive.

The genes are TRBV15 and TRBJ1-2; D perhaps matches TRBD1 (6 bases). The V end lost 3 bases, the J end lost 4 bases, and 12 bases lay between the germline ends. CDR3 size: 14 residues. CDR1 is LNHNV, CDR2 YYDKDF, per germline (reference sequence). CDR3 DNA: TGTGCCACCAGCAGGGCCGACAGGAGCTATGGCTACACCTTC. This sequence encodes CATSRADRSYGYTF.

DNA for the CDR3: TGTGCCTGGAGTCCTCGGAGGGACTCTGGAAACACCATATATTTT. It is translated as CAWSPRRDSGNTIYF. V is TRBV30 and J is TRBJ1-3; no firm D call. This CDR3 region has 15 residues. V was trimmed by 2 bases and J by 0 bases, leaving 11 bases between them. Germline V gene data show CDR1 as GTSNPN and CDR2 as SVGIG (reference sequence).

CDR3 amino acids: CASSHRLAGDSYEQYF. The CDR3 DNA follows: TGTGCCAGCAGTCACCGACTAGCGGGAGACTCCTACGAGCAGTACTTC. The J gene is TRBJ2-7, the V gene TRBV5-4, with 12 nucleotides matching TRBD2. The CDR3 runs 16 residues. The V gene end was trimmed by 5 bases and the J gene end by 0 bases; junction bases not matched to a gene: 6. The V gene's germline CDR1 is SGHNT and CDR2 YYREEE (reference sequence).

J is TRBJ2-3 and V is TRBV30, with 8 bases matching TRBD2. There are 15 residues in the CDR3. J was trimmed by 2 bases and V by 1 base; bases with no gene match: 5. Germline CDR1 and CDR2: GTSNPN and SVGIG (reference sequence). The CDR3 bases are TGTGCCTGGAGTGAGCGGGGGAGTATCACAGATACGCAGTATTTT. Protein sequence: CAWSERGSITDTQYF.

This chain links TRBV19 with TRBJ2-6; a weak D match, TRBD2 (6 bases). This CDR3 has 15 residues. Trimming stripped 8 bases from V and 2 bases from J, with 13 bases between. CDR1 is LNHDA, CDR2 SQIVND, per germline (reference sequence). This chain's CDR3 is CASGPWGAGANVLTF. CDR3 coding DNA: TGTGCCAGTGGACCTTGGGGGGCTGGGGCCAACGTCCTGACTTTC.

This clone was recorded only once. The chain joins TRBV27 to TRBJ2-1; 9 bases match TRBD2. V shed 2 bases and J 5 bases; nucleotides not matched to a gene: 4. CDR3 length: 15 amino acids. Germline V gene sequence: CDR1 MNHEY, CDR2 SMNVEV (reference sequence). For the CDR3, the DNA is TGTGCCAGCAGTTTAGCGGGAGGGCCCCACAATGAGCAGTTCTTC. Translation gives CASSLAGGPHNEQFF.

J is TRBJ2-2 and V is TRBV19, with D maybe TRBD1 (7 bases). V dropped 3 bases and J dropped 4 bases, with 21 bases sitting between them. The CDR3 is made up of 18 amino acids. The germline gives CDR1 LNHDA, CDR2 SQIVND (reference sequence). This chain's CDR3 is CASSISRPTGTGTGELFF. CDR3 coding DNA: TGTGCCAGTAGTATCAGCCGCCCGACAGGGACTGGCACCGGGGAGCTGTTTTTT.

This clone has a handful of counts. The V gene is TRBV7-8, the J gene TRBJ1-5, with D possibly matching TRBD1 (6 bases). Germline CDR1 and CDR2: SGHVS and FQNEAQ. The CDR3 consists of 16 residues. The V end lost 2 bases, the J end lost 6 bases, and 17 bases lay between the germline ends. The CDR3 DNA reads as TGTGCCAGCAGCTTATTTGCGAAACAGGGATTTCAGCCCCAGCATTTT. Its protein is CASSLFAKQGFQPQHF.

The table lists this clone with a count of one. The V and J genes are TRBV11-3 and TRBJ1-5; a possible D gene is TRBD1 (6 bases). The CDR3 is 17 residues long. The V gene lost 2 bases and the J gene lost 1 base, with 15 bases spanning the gap. Germline CDR1 is SGHNT and CDR2 is YENEEA. In DNA form, the CDR3 reads TGTGCCAGCAGCTTAAGGGGGGGCACAGGGAGCAATCAGCCCCAGCATTTT. Translation gives CASSLRGGTGSNQPQHF.

The chain combines TRBV6-5 with TRBJ2-1, with 9 bases fitting TRBD2. V gave up 9 bases and J gave up 1 base; unmatched junction bases: 4. Germline CDR1 is MNHEY and CDR2 is SVGAGI. The CDR3 is 14 amino acids. The CDR3 sequence is CASSREGSYNEQFF. CDR3 nucleotide sequence: TGTGCCAGTTCGCGGGAGGGGTCCTACAATGAGCAGTTCTTC.

This chain links TRBV19 with TRBJ1-4; D perhaps matches TRBD1 (6 bases). The CDR3 contains 13 residues. V was clipped by 9 bases and J by 8 bases, with 16 bases between them. Germline V gene lookup returns CDR1 LNHDA and CDR2 SQIVND (reference sequence). The CDR3 DNA follows: TGTGCCAGCGGGACACTCAGGGGCGAAAAACTGTTTTTT. Protein product: CASGTLRGEKLFF.